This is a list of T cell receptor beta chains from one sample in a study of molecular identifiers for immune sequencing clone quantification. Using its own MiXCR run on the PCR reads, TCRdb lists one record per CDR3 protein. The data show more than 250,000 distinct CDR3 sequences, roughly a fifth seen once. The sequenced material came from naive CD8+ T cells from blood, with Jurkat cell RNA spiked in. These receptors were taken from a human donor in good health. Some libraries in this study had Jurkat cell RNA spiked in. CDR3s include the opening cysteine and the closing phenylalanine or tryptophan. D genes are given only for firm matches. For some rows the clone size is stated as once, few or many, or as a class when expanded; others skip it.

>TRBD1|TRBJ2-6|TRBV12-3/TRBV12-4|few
TGTGCCAGCAGGGTCGTAGGGCAGGGGGCAGTTGGGGCCAACGTCCTGACTTTC
CASRVVGQGAVGANVLTF
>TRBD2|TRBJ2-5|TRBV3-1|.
TGTGCCAGCAGCCAAGATCCCGGGACTACCTACCAAGAGACCCAGTACTTC
CASSQDPGTTYQETQYF
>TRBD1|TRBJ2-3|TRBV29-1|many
TGCAGCGTTGAAGAACCCTGGGGGAAGAAGGGGGCTAGGACAGATACGCAGTATTTT
CSVEEPWGKKGARTDTQYF
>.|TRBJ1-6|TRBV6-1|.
TGTGCCAGCAGTGAAATAGGACAGAACTATAATTCACCCCTCCACTTT
CASSEIGQNYNSPLHF
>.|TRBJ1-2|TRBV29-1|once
TGCAGCGTTGAAGGGGGCGCTAACTATGGCTACACCTTC
CSVEGGANYGYTF
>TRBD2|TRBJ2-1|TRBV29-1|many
TGCAGCGTTGAAGATCCGTCTAGCGGGGGGGTCGGTGAGCAGTTCTTC
CSVEDPSSGGVGEQFF
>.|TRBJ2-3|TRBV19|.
TGTGCCAGTAGTCTCATTAAGGGTCTGGCAGATACGCAGTATTTT
CASSLIKGLADTQYF
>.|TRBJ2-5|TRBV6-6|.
TGTGCCAGCGATGTGAGGCGGGTAAAAGAGACCCAGTACTTC
CASDVRRVKETQYF
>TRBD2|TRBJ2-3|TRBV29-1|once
TGCAGCGTTGATCACCCACTAGCGGGAATGCCAGATACGCAGTATTTT
CSVDHPLAGMPDTQYF
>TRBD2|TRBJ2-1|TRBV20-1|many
TGCAGTGCTATAGACGCGGGAGATGAGCAGTTCTTC
CSAIDAGDEQFF
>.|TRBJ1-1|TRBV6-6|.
TGTGCCAGCAGTTATTTTCCGGGCGGGAACACTGAAGCTTTCTTT
CASSYFPGGNTEAFF
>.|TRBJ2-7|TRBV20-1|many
TGCAGTGCTACGAATGCCTACGAGCAGTACTTC
CSATNAYEQYF
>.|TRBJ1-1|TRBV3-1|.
TGTGCCAGCAGCCCCGCTCGTGCGGACGGGGGCACTGAAGCTTTCTTT
CASSPARADGGTEAFF
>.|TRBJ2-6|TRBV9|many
TGTGCCAGTGAGGCCTCTGGGGCCAACGTCCTGACTTTC
CASEASGANVLTF
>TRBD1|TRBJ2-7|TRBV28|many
TGTGCCAGCAGTCCTCCTCCGGGACAGGGCCACGAGCAGTACTTC
CASSPPPGQGHEQYF
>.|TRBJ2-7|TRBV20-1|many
TGCAGTGCCCCAGGGGTAGCCTTATACGAGCAGTACTTC
CSAPGVALYEQYF
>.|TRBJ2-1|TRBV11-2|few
TGTGCCAGCAGCTTATTGAATATGGAGGGGAATGAGCAGTTCTTC
CASSLLNMEGNEQFF
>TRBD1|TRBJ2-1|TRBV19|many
TGTGCCAGTAGTATAGATGGTGGGACAGCCGACTACAATGAGCAGTTCTTC
CASSIDGGTADYNEQFF
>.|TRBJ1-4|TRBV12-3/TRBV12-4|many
TGTGCCAGCAGTTTCGGGGGCCTTAATGAAAAACTGTTTTTT
CASSFGGLNEKLFF
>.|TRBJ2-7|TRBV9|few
TGTGCCAGCAGCGTAGGGACTAAAGTGGTCGGCGAGCAGTACTTC
CASSVGTKVVGEQYF